One and the same sample provided the 7 T cell receptor beta chains below, sequenced in a study of T cells expressing NK-cell markers. From the 5' RACE reads, TCRdb lists one entry per CDR3 protein and no DNA. In all, the sample yields fewer than 200,000 distinct CDR3 sequences. The sequenced sample consisted of blood T cells: a sorted CD56 or NKG2C T cell subset, CD4+ or CD8+ T cells, or bulk PBMC T cells (not recorded which). These TCRs come from a woman between 18 and 70 years old in good health.

This chain links TRBV27 with TRBJ1-5; checking the TCRdb D call of TRBD1 is not possible without DNA. CDR1 and CDR2 from the germline V gene are MNHEY and SMNVEV (reference sequence). This CDR3 is built from 18 residues. The CDR3 spells CASSLRHRRTGVDQPQHF.

The rearrangement joins TRBV29-1 to TRBJ2-7. Germline-derived CDR1 and CDR2 are SQVTM and ANQGSEA. This CDR3 is built from 12 residues. Here the CDR3 reads CSVASVSYEQYF.

V and J are TRBV5-1 and TRBJ2-3; TCRdb's D gene call, TRBD2, goes unchecked for lack of DNA. This CDR3 is 18 amino acids long. CDR1 is SGHRS and CDR2 is YFSETQ in the germline V gene. CDR3 loop: CASSLRGVGGLQTDTQYF.

The V gene is TRBV12-3 or TRBV12-4, the J gene TRBJ2-5; checking the TCRdb D call of TRBD1 is not possible without DNA. This CDR3 spans 15 amino acids. This chain's CDR3 is CASSFEAGAGGTQYF.

The genes are TRBV11-1 and TRBJ1-4; TCRdb gives TRBD1 as the D gene, but with no DNA this cannot be confirmed. The CDR3 has 14 amino acids. CDR1 and CDR2 from the germline V gene are SGHAT and FQDESV (reference sequence). The CDR3 sequence is CASSLGPPNEKLFF.

The chain uses TRBV2 and TRBJ2-1. The CDR3 contains 14 residues. Germline CDR1 is SNHLY and CDR2 is FYNNEI. The CDR3 loop is CASRSGSSYNEQFF.

The rearrangement uses TRBV16 and TRBJ2-7; without DNA, the TCRdb call of TRBD1 cannot be checked. Germline V gene sequence: CDR1 KGHSY, CDR2 FQNENV. CDR3 length: 14 amino acids. CDR3 sequence reads: CASSQSRGFDEQYF. The full variable domain, completed using reference TRBV16 and TRBJ2-7, is GEEVAQTPKHLVRGEGQKAKLYCAPIKGHSYVFWYQQVLKNEFKFLISFQNENVFDETGMPKERFSAKCLPNSPCSLEIQATKLEDSAVYFCASSQSRGFDEQYFGPGTRLTVT.